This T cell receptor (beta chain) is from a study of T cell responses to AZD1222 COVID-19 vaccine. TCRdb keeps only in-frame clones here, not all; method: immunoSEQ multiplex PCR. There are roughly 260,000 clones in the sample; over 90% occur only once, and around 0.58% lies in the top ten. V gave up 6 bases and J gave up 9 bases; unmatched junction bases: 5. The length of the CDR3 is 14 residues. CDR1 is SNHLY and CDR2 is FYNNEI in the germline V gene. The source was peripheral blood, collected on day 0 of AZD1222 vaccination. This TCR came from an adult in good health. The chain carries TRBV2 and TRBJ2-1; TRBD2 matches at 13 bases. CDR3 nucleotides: TGTGCCAGCAGAACTAGCGGGGGGGGCCTTGAGCAGTTCTTC. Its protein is CASRTSGGGLEQFF.